Shown below are 22 T cell receptor beta chains from a single sample sequenced in a study of beta chain features in type 1 diabetes. Study conclusions and caveats: Among all four CD4+ subsets, Type 1 diabetes patients had TCRB CDR3s that were moderately but significantly shorter.

Of the isolated RNA, all was reverse transcribed, and so the sequenced material was expressed TCRB transcripts. Sequencing was performed with immunoSEQ multiplex PCR; in TCRdb, only in-frame clones are kept and a portion is missing. Counted here are a few hundred thousand clones, 10% to 15% occurring once; the ten biggest clones make up around 0.01%. For these TCRs, the target antigens are not known. Sequenced sample: naive CD4+ T cells from blood. These receptor sequences come from a woman under 30 with type 1 diabetes.

This clone was counted between two and nine times. The chain has TRBV7-2 and TRBJ2-7; D is uncertain. V was pared by 2 bases and J by 2 bases, with 10 bases between. From germline, CDR1 is SGHTA and CDR2 FQGNSA. The CDR3 spans 14 residues. CDR3 bases: TGTGCCAGCAGCTTAATGTCAGGCCCCTACGAGCAGTACTTC. This codes for CASSLMSGPYEQYF.

This clone has just a few counts. V and J are TRBV4-3 and TRBJ2-3, with 11 bases lining up with TRBD2. V dropped 4 bases and J dropped 2; count of bases not matched to a gene: 5. The CDR3 is made up of 16 amino acids. Looked up from germline, CDR1 is LGHNA and CDR2 is YSLEER. Here the CDR3 reads CASSPIAGGNTDTQYF. In DNA form, the CDR3 reads TGCGCCAGCAGCCCTATAGCGGGGGGGAACACAGATACGCAGTATTTT.

The gene calls are TRBV9 and TRBJ2-1; maybe TRBD2 (5 bases). This CDR3 comprises 14 residues. Trimming removed 2 bases from V and 10 bases from J, with 16 bases in between. Germline loops: CDR1 SGDLS, CDR2 YYNGEE. CDR3 sequence: CASSVYAGFYEQFF. CDR3 bases: TGTGCCAGCAGCGTTTATGCGGGTTTTTACGAGCAGTTCTTC.

V and J are TRBV18 and TRBJ2-7; 8 bases agree with TRBD1. The CDR3 runs to 14 residues. V lost 1 base and J lost 5; bases outside the gene matches: 4. Germline V gives CDR1 KGHSH, CDR2 LQKENI. Here the CDR3 reads CASSPRQGSHEQYF. The CDR3 DNA follows: TGTGCCAGCTCACCACGACAGGGGTCCCACGAGCAGTACTTC.

The chain links TRBV11-1 to TRBJ2-3; D ambiguous. CDR1 is SGHAT and CDR2 is FQDESV in the germline V gene (reference sequence). The CDR3 has 17 residues. V was cut by 5 bases and J by 3 bases, with 21 bases left in between. CDR3 nucleotide sequence: TGTGCCAGCAGCCCCCAGGAACGCAGGATAATTACAGATACGCAGTATTTT. Translating it yields CASSPQERRIITDTQYF.

V is TRBV4-1 and J is TRBJ2-7; a possible D gene is TRBD1 (6 bases). V lost 4 bases and J 1 base, leaving 8 bases between the germline ends. This CDR3 contains 13 residues. Germline V lookup: CDR1 MGHRA, CDR2 YSYEKL. CDR3 DNA sequence: TGCGCCAGCAGCCTTGGACAGTCCTACGAGCAGTACTTC. This sequence encodes CASSLGQSYEQYF.

This clone occurred a few times. The gene calls are TRBV9 and TRBJ2-3, with no clear D. Germline-derived CDR1 and CDR2 are SGDLS and YYNGEE. The V gene lost 3 bases and the J gene lost 5 bases, with 4 bases spanning the gap. CDR3 length: 11 amino acids. The CDR3 nucleotides read TGTGCCAGCAGCGCCAAAGATACGCAGTATTTT. It translates to CASSAKDTQYF. Full variable domain (missing parts from reference TRBV9 and TRBJ2-3): DSGVTQTPKHLITATGQRVTLRCSPRSGDLSVYWYQQSLDQGLQFLIQYYNGEERAKGNILERFSAQQFPDLHSELNLSSLELGDSALYFCASSAKDTQYFGPGTRLTVL.

The V gene is TRBV18, the J gene TRBJ2-6; D ambiguous. Trimming pared 4 bases from V and 2 bases from J, leaving 6 bases between. In germline, CDR1 is KGHSH, CDR2 LQKENI. This CDR3 is 14 amino acids long. CDR3 in amino acids: CASSQGAGANVLTF. DNA for the CDR3: TGTGCCAGCTCACAAGGAGCTGGGGCCAACGTCCTGACTTTC.

The chain employs TRBV14 and TRBJ1-1; D perhaps matches TRBD1 (6 bases). The CDR3 is 13 residues long. Germline CDR1 reads SGHDN; CDR2 reads FVKESK. V was trimmed by 4 bases and J by 5 bases, leaving 11 bases between them. The CDR3 coding sequence is TGTGCCAGCAGCCCTAACCAGGGGACTGAAGCTTTCTTT. It is translated as CASSPNQGTEAFF.

This clone was counted between two and nine times. V and J are TRBV30 and TRBJ2-3, with D possibly being TRBD2 (6 bases). The V and J ends lost 4 bases and 6 bases respectively, with 20 bases between them. Germline V gene data show CDR1 as GTSNPN and CDR2 as SVGIG (reference sequence). The CDR3 has 15 residues. This chain's CDR3 is CAWTSGLSGQDTQYF. As DNA, the CDR3 is TGTGCCTGGACGTCGGGGCTTAGCGGCCAGGATACGCAGTATTTT. The full variable domain, completed using reference TRBV30 and TRBJ2-3, is SQTIHQWPATLVQPVGSPLSLECTVEGTSNPNLYWYRQAAGRGLQLLFYSVGIGQISSEVPQNLSASRPQDRQFILSSKKLLLSDSGFYLCAWTSGLSGQDTQYFGPGTRLTVL.

The sample holds a few counts of this clone. The chain joins TRBV7-2 to TRBJ1-2, with 9 bases matching TRBD1. The germline V gene encodes CDR1 SGHTA and CDR2 FQGNSA. The ends lost 3 bases at V and 8 bases at J; junction bases unmatched: 7. The CDR3 sequence is 14 residues long. The CDR3 is CASSLGQGPRGYTF. CDR3 bases: TGTGCCAGCAGCTTGGGACAGGGTCCTCGCGGCTACACCTTC.

This clone was counted only a few times. V is TRBV7-2 and J is TRBJ2-3, with 7 bases matching TRBD2. V lost 0 bases to trimming and J lost 4 bases; unmatched junction nucleotides: 7. Germline CDR1 is SGHTA and CDR2 is FQGNSA. The CDR3 is 16 amino acids. The CDR3 spells CASSLAGGGVSDTQYF. In DNA, the CDR3 is TGTGCCAGCAGCTTAGCGGGGGGGGGAGTTTCAGATACGCAGTATTTT.

This sequence joins TRBV5-1 and TRBJ1-2, with 8 nucleotides matching TRBD1. Germline CDR1 reads SGHRS; CDR2 reads YFSETQ. V lost 3 bases, J lost 8 bases, and 12 bases stayed unmatched. The length of the CDR3 is 15 residues. The CDR3 loop reads CASSSYDRGQGGYTF. In DNA, the CDR3 is TGCGCCAGCAGCTCCTACGACAGGGGACAAGGCGGCTACACCTTC. Full variable domain (missing parts from reference TRBV5-1 and TRBJ1-2): KAGVTQTPRYLIKTRGQQVTLSCSPISGHRSVSWYQQTPGQGLQFLFEYFSETQRNKGNFPGRFSGRQFSNSRSEMNVSTLELGDSALYLCASSSYDRGQGGYTFGSGTRLTVV.

V and J are TRBV5-4 and TRBJ2-3, with D possibly being TRBD1 (5 bases). V was clipped by 4 bases and J by 2 bases, with 14 bases between them. The CDR3 loop spans 15 amino acids. Germline assignment: CDR1 SGHNT and CDR2 YYREEE (reference sequence). CDR3 in amino acids: CASSNPGSHTDTQYF. In DNA form, the CDR3 reads TGTGCCAGCAGCAACCCAGGGTCTCACACAGATACGCAGTATTTT.

This sequence joins TRBV28 and TRBJ2-7; 11 nucleotides line up with TRBD2. The V and J ends lost 7 bases and 3 bases, in that order; junction bases with no gene match: 5. The CDR3 spans 14 residues. Germline assignment: CDR1 MDHEN and CDR2 SYDVKM. This chain's CDR3 is CASTVSGGDYEQYF. The CDR3 bases are TGTGCCAGCACGGTTAGCGGGGGGGACTACGAGCAGTACTTC. The full variable domain, rest sourced from reference TRBV28 and TRBJ2-7, is DVKVTQSSRYLVKRTGEKVFLECVQDMDHENMFWYRQDPGLGLRLIYFSYDVKMKEKGDIPEGYSVSREKKERFSLILESASTNQTSMYLCASTVSGGDYEQYFGPGTRLTVT.

The V and J genes are TRBV4-3 and TRBJ1-1; D is perhaps TRBD1 (6 bases). The germline V gene has CDR1 LGHNA and CDR2 YSLEER. Trimming cost V 0 bases and J 5 bases, with 22 bases left between them. This CDR3 has 18 residues. CDR3 in amino acids: CASSQETRGARSSTEAFF. Written as DNA, the CDR3 is TGCGCCAGCAGCCAAGAAACTCGGGGGGCGCGGAGTAGTACTGAAGCTTTCTTT.

This clone was observed a handful of times. The chain is built from TRBV4-2 and TRBJ1-2, with D unresolved. The germline V gene encodes CDR1 LGHNA and CDR2 YNFKEQ. The CDR3 sequence is 15 residues long. Deletions cut 0 bases from V and 0 bases from J, with 8 bases between. The chain's CDR3 is CASSQDRISNYGYTF. The CDR3 DNA is TGTGCCAGCAGCCAAGACAGGATCTCTAACTATGGCTACACCTTC.

About this clone: Other DNA sequences in this specimen translate into the identical CDR3. The rearrangement joins TRBV18 to TRBJ2-7; 10 bases are shared with TRBD1. This CDR3 spans 14 amino acids. The germline gives CDR1 KGHSH, CDR2 LQKENI. The V gene end was trimmed by 3 bases and the J gene end by 3 bases; junction bases not matched to a gene: 2. For the CDR3, the DNA is TGTGCCAGCTCACCCGGACAGGGGGTCTACGAGCAGTACTTC. This codes for CASSPGQGVYEQYF.

The rearrangement uses TRBV10-3 and TRBJ2-1; a possible D gene is TRBD2 (5 bases). V shed 8 bases and J shed 3 bases, with 14 bases lying between them. Germline V gene data show CDR1 as ENHRY and CDR2 as SYGVKD. The CDR3 sequence is 14 residues long. The CDR3 DNA follows: TGTGCCATCGCGGGCACCACGAACTACAATGAGCAGTTCTTC. Protein sequence: CAIAGTTNYNEQFF.

This chain connects TRBV7-9 to TRBJ1-2; D is uncertain. The CDR3 extends over 13 amino acids. Trimming took off 5 bases at V and 4 bases at J, with 11 bases between the two ends. The germline V gene has CDR1 SEHNR and CDR2 FQNEAQ (reference sequence). The CDR3 loop is CASSPRSGYGYTF. In DNA form, the CDR3 reads TGTGCCAGCAGCCCCCGGTCCGGCTATGGCTACACCTTC.

The chain carries TRBV19 and TRBJ1-1, with 9 bases that match TRBD1. The length of the CDR3 is 12 residues. Germline CDR1 LNHDA, CDR2 SQIVND (reference sequence). V was clipped by 8 bases and J by 11 bases; unmatched bases: 9. DNA of the CDR3: TGTGCCAGTGCCACAGGGGGCGCGGTGGCTTTCTTT. Translating gives CASATGGAVAFF.

A few counts support this clone. The rearrangement joins TRBV11-2 to TRBJ2-2; 10 bases are shared with TRBD2. This CDR3 has 16 residues. Germline V gene lookup returns CDR1 SGHAT and CDR2 FQNNGV. Trimming at V came to 5 bases and at J to 5 bases, leaving 8 bases not matched to a gene. This CDR3 is CASSTLLAGITGELFF. CDR3 nucleotides: TGTGCCAGCAGCACCTTACTAGCGGGAATAACCGGGGAGCTGTTTTTT.